This T cell receptor beta chain was profiled in a study of human T cells and chemical hapten exposure (dated by TCRdb to 2020 to 2023). Study-level background: For sensitization, 2% DPC in acetone was applied to a roughly 2 cm by roughly 2 cm area of upper inner arm skin. Patients additionally received weekly therapeutic DPC doses to the scalp throughout the roughly 25-week study period. Patch testing was done on the upper back using Finn chambers containing 0.01% DPC, and results were scored after 6 days according to International Contact Dermatitis Research Group standards. The mostly female patient cohort included alopecia areata with under or over 50% scalp involvement, alopecia totalis and alopecia universalis. Libraries were combined into a pool for sequencing, and differences in TCR yield between samples came mainly from small differences in library volumes within the pool. Peripheral blood TCR repertoire changes were tracked in vivo in alopecia patients during primary and secondary sensitization to the hapten diphenylcyclopropenone (DPC). Blood samples were taken from patients before sensitization (week 0) and at 2, 6 and about 24 weeks after DPC sensitization. Blood for TCR sequencing was provided by twenty-nine alopecia patients at one to four time points (pre-sensitization, 2, 6 and 24 weeks). The full study reports these points: Alopecia, a presumed autoimmune disease, was present in all patients, so the immune response of the patients might differ from that of healthy individuals. After repeated subsampling, the strength of the expansion versus patch-test correlation and the threshold at which it became significant changed. The number of PT1 expanded TCRs positively correlated with patch test score, significant at thresholds 8, 16 and 32 but not 4. No change with DPC sensitization was found in the number of TCRs above 1 in 1000 frequency, and no evidence of global repertoire structure alterations was found. Compared with pre-sensitization or healthy control sets, expanded TCRs formed significantly more large CDR3 similarity clusters, which is consistent with antigen-driven responses.

Receptors were amplified or captured by RACE. These reads were obtained on a NextSeq 500. During library preparation, unique molecular identifiers were attached to individual cDNA molecules so that TCRs could be counted quantitatively and reproducibly. For every blood RNA sample, sequencing covered both the TCR alpha and TCR beta chains. In the original analysis: A median of about 100,000 TCRs per sample was observed, with a range of about 20,000 to 690,600. V, J and CDR3 annotation of the TCR reads was carried out using the Decombinator software suite. To make PS versus PT1 abundance plots, every sample was subsampled to the same number of TCRs (28,000). Expanded TCRs were defined as absent before sensitization and observed at least eight times at the 2-week time point. TCRdb reprocessing: public reads trimmed at Q25 with fastp, clones called with MiXCR, in-frame beta chains kept. Identical CDR3 protein sequences are pooled into one entry, listed with their most common genes and DNA. Here the V and J calls rest on TCRdb's processing, not on the authors' analysis. Across this sample there are 240,000 or so distinct CDR3 sequences, with about 9% seen only once. The ten biggest clones cover 2% to 2.5% of the sample.

The sample's time point label, decoded: pre-sensitization, week 0. The treatment or condition label, as the study defines it: therapeutic diphenylcyclopropenone sensitization with weekly scalp DPC. Blood at each patch-test visit was drawn before the patch test was applied. To be eligible, patients had to be aged 18 to 70, diagnosed with alopecia and judged suitable for DPC therapy, while pregnant patients were excluded. Unfractionated whole blood was collected in Tempus Blood RNA tubes, and total RNA was extracted from that blood. Trimming takes 8 bases from V and 3 bases from J, and the germline ends sit 18 bases apart. Including cysteine and phenylalanine, the CDR3 has 15 amino acids. Only the CDR3 part of the read is kept: 45 bases, read in frame from the first base. CDR1 is given as MDHEN and CDR2 as SYDVKM, both from the germline V gene. This clonotype has a handful of counts. Its antigen is currently not known. Base qualities are missing; no much larger clone stands one base away.

The material was whole blood, obtained in connection with sensitization to the hapten diphenylcyclopropenone (DPC). The sequence is built from TRBV28 and TRBJ2-3; a weak D assignment points to TRBD2 (7 bases agree). The sequence was collected from a woman in her forties with alopecia areata. Some clones in this sample may be carry-over from other donors' samples. The CDR3 region has the sequence CASQRAEGGTDTQYF. The nucleotide sequence reads TGTGCCAGCCAAAGGGCGGAGGGGGGGACAGATACGCAGTATTTT.